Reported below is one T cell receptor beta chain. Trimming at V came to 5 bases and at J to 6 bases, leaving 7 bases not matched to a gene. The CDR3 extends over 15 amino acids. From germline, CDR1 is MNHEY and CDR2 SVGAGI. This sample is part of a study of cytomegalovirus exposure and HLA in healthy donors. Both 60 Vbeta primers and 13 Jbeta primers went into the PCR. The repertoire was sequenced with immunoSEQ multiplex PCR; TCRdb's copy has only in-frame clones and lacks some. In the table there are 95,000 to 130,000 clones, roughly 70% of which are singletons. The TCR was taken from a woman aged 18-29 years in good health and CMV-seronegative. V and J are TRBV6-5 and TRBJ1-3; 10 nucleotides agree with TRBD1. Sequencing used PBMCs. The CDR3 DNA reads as TGTGCCAGCAGTACACCGGGGACAGGGGTAAACACCATATATTTT. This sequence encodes CASSTPGTGVNTIYF.